The subject of this entry is one TCR beta chain. The target antigen is unknown. The data derive from a study of T cells after yellow fever vaccination. Study at large: Any fraction with a low cell number was prepared using SMART-Seq v4 Ultra Low Input. Study-wide results and caveats: Reappearance after the booster was seen for most primary-vaccination clones, at roughly 96% CD4 and roughly 90% CD8. Repertoires obtained by FACS sorting could include abundant clonotypes that entered as contaminants from the bulk population.

This CDR3 contains 19 residues. CDR1 is SGHAT, CDR2 FQDESV, per germline (reference sequence). V was clipped by 5 bases and J by 2 bases; unmatched bases: 18. TCRdb passed the 5' RACE reads through MiXCR, listing each CDR3 protein once. The table shows some 150,000 distinct CDR3 sequences, with 11% occurring only once. Sequencing was performed on CD8+ T cells sorted from PBMCs, taken 15 days after the yellow fever booster vaccination. This clonotype originated in a man younger than 35 who received the YFV17D yellow fever vaccine. The J gene is TRBJ2-5, the V gene TRBV11-1; 9 bases agree with TRBD1. The CDR3 here is CASSPLAPGTGRTQETQYF. CDR3 in DNA: TGTGCCAGCAGCCCACTAGCCCCCGGGACAGGGCGCACTCAAGAGACCCAGTACTTC.